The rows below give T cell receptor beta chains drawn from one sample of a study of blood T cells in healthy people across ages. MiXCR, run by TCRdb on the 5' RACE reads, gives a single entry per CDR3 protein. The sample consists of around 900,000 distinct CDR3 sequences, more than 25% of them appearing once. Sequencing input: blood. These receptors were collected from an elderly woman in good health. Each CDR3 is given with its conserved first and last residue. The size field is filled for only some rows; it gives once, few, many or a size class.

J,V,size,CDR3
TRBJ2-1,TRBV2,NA,CASSEVIRPIIEQFF
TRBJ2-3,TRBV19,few,CASSIQGKPDTQYF
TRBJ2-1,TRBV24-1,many,CATSAMTAGNEQFF
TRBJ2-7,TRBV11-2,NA,CASSLPGPFQYF
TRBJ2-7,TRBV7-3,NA,CASSWTDHYEQYF
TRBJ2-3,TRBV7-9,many,CASSSGLQLSTDTQYF
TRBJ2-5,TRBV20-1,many,CSARTGGAQTQYF
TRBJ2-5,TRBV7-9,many,CASSMDRDGETQYF
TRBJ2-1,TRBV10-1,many,CASSEDRATYNEQFF
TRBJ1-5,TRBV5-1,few,CASSLGQPGKPRHF
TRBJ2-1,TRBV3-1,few,CASSAQGGEQFF
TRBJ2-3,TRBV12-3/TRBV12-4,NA,CASATGTSGGLSTDTQDF
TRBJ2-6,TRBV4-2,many,CASSQAQGGSSFGANVLTF
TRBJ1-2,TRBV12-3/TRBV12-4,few,CASIGTGGYTF
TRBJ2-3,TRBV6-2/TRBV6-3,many,CASSYSLAGGPSTDTQYF
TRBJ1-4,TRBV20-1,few,CSARDMRQGAFEKLFF
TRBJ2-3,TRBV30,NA,CAWGDSDTQYF
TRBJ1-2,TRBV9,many,CASSARGYGYTF
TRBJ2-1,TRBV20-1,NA,CSARQQERTLYNEQFF
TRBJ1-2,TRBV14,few,CASSPGQILANYGYTF
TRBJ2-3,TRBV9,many,CASSAGLAGGWASTDTQYF
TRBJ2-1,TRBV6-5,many,CASRLTGTSGGAWYNEQFF
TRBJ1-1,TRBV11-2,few,CASRAAVNTEAFF
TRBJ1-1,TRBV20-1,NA,CSALMSNTEAFF
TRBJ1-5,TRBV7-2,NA,CASSLQGIREPQHF
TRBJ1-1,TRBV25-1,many,CASSLAGRDTEAFF
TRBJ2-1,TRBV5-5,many,CASTAGTGSVNEQFF
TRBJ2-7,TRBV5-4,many,CASSYPGHRYEQYF
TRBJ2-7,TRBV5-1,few,CASSLAGALYGQYF
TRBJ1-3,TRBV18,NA,CASSPGQTGNTIYF